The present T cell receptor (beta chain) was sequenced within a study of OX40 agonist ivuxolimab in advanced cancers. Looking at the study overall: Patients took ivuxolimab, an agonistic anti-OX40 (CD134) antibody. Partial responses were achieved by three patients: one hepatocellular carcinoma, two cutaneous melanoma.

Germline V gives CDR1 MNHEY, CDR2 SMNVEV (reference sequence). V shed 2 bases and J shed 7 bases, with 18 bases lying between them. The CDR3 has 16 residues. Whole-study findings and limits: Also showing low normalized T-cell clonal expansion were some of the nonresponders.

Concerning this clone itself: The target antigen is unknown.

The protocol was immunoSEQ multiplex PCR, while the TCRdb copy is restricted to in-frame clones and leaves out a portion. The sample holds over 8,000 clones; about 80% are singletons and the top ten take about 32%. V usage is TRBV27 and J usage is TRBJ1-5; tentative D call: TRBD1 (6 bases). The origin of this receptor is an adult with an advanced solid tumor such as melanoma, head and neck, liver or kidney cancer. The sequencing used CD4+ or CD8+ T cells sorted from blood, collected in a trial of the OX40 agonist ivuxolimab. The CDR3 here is CASSLTPPGEYQPQHF. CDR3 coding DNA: TGTGCCAGCAGTTTAACACCTCCAGGGGAATACCAGCCCCAGCATTTT.